This TCR beta chain was observed in a study of blood T cell repertoires in COVID-19. Background on the study: Some COVID-19 samples were acute and others convalescent; all came from the United States, Italy and Spain. From T cells, B-cell-depleted T cells, or PBMCs came the material, which was cDNA or gDNA.

Original data processing: Amplification of reference gene primers provided the estimated nucleated cell counts. The repertoire was sequenced with immunoSEQ multiplex PCR; TCRdb's copy has only in-frame clones and lacks some. Clonal size and the V and J genes are those of that table, whereas D and trimming came from the DNA. The table records some 80,000 clones, roughly four fifths of them present only once. What was sequenced was peripheral blood. The clonotype comes from a woman between 65 and 79 years old with acute or convalescent COVID-19.

The CDR3 reads CASSPPTGGSSGYTF. In DNA form, the CDR3 reads TGTGCCAGCTCACCACCGACCGGGGGAAGTTCCGGCTACACCTTC. The V call is TRBV18, the J call TRBJ1-2; the D gene is possibly TRBD1 (5 bases). V lost 0 bases, J lost 8 bases, and 16 bases lay in between. The CDR3 runs to 15 residues. Germline V lookup: CDR1 KGHSH, CDR2 LQKENI.